This TCR beta chain originates from a study of type 1 and type 2 diabetes patients. Study at large: The cohort mixed type 1 diabetes, type 2 diabetes and nondiabetic donors. T cells were magnetically sorted from PBMCs as CD4+ or CD8+ subsets. General study results and limits: Type 1 diabetes repertoires were significantly less diverse than type 2 diabetes ones.

On this clonotype: Its antigen is not known. An end of the junction differs from the germline gene, which may be a read error.

Roughly 9 milliliters of peripheral blood were drawn from each donor. Genomic DNA was the PCR template. A primer set of 30 forward and 13 reverse primers amplified the CDR3. TCRdb ran MiXCR on the multiplex PCR reads and lists one entry per CDR3 protein. The sample has 270,000 or so distinct CDR3 sequences; roughly 44% are singletons. Looked up from germline, CDR1 is SNHLY and CDR2 is FYNNEI. The CDR3 is 13 residues long. Sample: peripheral blood mononuclear cells (PBMCs). The source is a man between 18 and 35 years old with type 2 diabetes. This chain joins TRBV2 and TRBJ1-1; no definite D call. CDR3 sequence (DNA): TGTGCCAGCAGAGAAGACAAGAACACTGAAGCTTACTTT. It yields the protein CASREDKNTEAYF.